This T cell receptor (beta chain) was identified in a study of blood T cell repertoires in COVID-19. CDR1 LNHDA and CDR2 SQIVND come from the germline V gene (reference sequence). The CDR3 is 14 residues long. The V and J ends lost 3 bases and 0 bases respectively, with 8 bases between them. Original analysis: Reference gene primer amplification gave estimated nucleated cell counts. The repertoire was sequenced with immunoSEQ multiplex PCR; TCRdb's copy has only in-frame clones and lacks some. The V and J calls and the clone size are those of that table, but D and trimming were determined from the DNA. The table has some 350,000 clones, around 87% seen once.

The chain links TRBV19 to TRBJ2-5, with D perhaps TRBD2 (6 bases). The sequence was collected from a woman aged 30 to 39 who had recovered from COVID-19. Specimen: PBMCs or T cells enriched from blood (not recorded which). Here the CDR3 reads CASSIRGNQETQYF. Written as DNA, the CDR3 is TGTGCCAGTAGTATTCGGGGGAACCAAGAGACCCAGTACTTC.